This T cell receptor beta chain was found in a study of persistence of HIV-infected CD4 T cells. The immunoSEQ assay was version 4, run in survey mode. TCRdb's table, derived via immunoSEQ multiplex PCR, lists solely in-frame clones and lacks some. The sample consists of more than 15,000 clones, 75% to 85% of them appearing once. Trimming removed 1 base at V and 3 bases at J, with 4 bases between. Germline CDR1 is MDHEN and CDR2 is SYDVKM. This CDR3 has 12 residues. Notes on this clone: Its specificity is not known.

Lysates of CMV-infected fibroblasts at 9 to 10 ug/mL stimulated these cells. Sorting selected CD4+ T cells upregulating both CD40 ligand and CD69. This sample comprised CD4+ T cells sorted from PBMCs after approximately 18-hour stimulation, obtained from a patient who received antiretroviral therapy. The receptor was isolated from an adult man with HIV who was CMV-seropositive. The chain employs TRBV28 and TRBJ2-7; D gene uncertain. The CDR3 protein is CASSLFGYEQYF. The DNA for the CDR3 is TGTGCCAGCAGTTTATTCGGCTACGAGCAGTACTTC. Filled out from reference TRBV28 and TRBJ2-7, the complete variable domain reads DVKVTQSSRYLVKRTGEKVFLECVQDMDHENMFWYRQDPGLGLRLIYFSYDVKMKEKGDIPEGYSVSREKKERFSLILESASTNQTSMYLCASSLFGYEQYFGPGTRLTVT.